This T cell receptor beta chain was sequenced in a study of blood T cell repertoires in COVID-19. Authors' analysis steps: From reference gene primer amplification, estimates of nucleated cell counts were derived. TCRdb's copy holds only in-frame clones and misses some; the assay was immunoSEQ multiplex PCR. That table gives V, J and clone size, and the DNA gave D and trimming. The table includes about 55,000 clones, roughly nine tenths detected once. The sample was peripheral blood. This TCR derives from a human donor with active COVID-19. The donor label of this sample is uncertain.

The DNA for the CDR3 is TGTGCCAGCAGTCAGGGCGGGTTCTCCTACAATGAGCAGTTCTTC. It yields the protein CASSQGGFSYNEQFF. The chain recombines TRBV6-6 with TRBJ2-1; D is tentatively TRBD1 or TRBD2 (5 bases each). The CDR3 runs 15 residues. Trimming took 5 bases from V and 0 from J, leaving 11 bases between them. CDR1 MNHNY and CDR2 SVGAGI come from the germline V gene (reference sequence).